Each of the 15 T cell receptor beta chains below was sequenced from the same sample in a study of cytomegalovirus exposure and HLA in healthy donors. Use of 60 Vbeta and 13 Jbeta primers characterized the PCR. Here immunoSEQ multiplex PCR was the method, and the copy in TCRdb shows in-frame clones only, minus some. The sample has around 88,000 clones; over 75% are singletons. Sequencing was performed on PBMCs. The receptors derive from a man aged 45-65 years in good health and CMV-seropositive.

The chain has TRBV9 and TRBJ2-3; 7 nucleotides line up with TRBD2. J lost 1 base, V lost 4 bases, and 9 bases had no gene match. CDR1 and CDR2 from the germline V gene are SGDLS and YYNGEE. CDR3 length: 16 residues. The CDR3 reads CASSPASLAGTDTQYF. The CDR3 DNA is TGTGCCAGCAGCCCAGCCTCCCTAGCGGGCACAGATACGCAGTATTTT.

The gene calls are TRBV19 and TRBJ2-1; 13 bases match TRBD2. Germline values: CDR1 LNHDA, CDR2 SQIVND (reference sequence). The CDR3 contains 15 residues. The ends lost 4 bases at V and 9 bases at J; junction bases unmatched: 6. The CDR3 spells CASSTGLAGPREQFF. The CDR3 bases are TGTGCCAGTAGTACGGGACTAGCGGGGCCCCGTGAGCAGTTCTTC.

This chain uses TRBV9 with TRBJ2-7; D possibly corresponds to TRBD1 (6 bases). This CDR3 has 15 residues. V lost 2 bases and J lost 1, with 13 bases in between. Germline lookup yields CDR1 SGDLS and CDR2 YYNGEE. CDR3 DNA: TGTGCCAGCAGCGTCAGGGGTCTGGGTTCCTACGAGCAGTACTTC. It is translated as CASSVRGLGSYEQYF. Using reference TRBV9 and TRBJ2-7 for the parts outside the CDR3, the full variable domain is DSGVTQTPKHLITATGQRVTLRCSPRSGDLSVYWYQQSLDQGLQFLIQYYNGEERAKGNILERFSAQQFPDLHSELNLSSLELGDSALYFCASSVRGLGSYEQYFGPGTRLTVT.

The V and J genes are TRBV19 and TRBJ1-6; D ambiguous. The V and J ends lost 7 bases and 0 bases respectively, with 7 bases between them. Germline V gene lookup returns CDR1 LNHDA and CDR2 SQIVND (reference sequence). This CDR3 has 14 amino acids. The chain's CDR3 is CASTVSSYNSPLHF. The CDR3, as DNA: TGTGCCAGTACTGTGAGCTCCTATAATTCACCCCTCCACTTT.

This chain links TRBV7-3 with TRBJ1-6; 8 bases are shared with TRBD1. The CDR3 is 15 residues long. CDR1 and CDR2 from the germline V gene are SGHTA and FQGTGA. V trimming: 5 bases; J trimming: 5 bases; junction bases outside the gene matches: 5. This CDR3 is CASSPGQANNSPLHF. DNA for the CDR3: TGTGCCAGCAGCCCGGGACAGGCAAATAATTCACCCCTCCACTTT.

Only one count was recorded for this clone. The CDR3 bases are TGTGCCAGCAGCTCCGGTTACAATGAGCAGTTCTTC. Protein product: CASSSGYNEQFF. This chain links TRBV11-2 with TRBJ2-1; D is undetermined. CDR1 is SGHAT and CDR2 is FQNNGV in the germline V gene. With 4 bases removed from V and 4 bases from J, the gap between germline ends came to 5 bases. This CDR3 comprises 12 residues.

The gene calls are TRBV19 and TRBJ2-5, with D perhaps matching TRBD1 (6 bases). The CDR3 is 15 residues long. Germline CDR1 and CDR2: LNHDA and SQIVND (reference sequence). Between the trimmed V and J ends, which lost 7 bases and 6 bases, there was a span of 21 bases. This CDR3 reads CASTPTLGGSQTQYF. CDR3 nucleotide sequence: TGTGCCAGTACCCCGACATTAGGGGGTTCCCAGACCCAGTACTTC.

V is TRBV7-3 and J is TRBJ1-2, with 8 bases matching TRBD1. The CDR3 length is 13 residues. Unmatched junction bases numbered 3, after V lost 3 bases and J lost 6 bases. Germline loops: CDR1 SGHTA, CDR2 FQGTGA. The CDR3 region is CASSFQGADGYTF. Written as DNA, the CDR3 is TGTGCCAGCAGCTTTCAGGGGGCGGATGGCTACACCTTC.

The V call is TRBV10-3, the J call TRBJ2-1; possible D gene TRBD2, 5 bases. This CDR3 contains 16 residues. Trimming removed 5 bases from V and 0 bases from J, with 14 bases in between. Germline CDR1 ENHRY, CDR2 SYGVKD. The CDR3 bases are TGTGCCATCAGTTTCACAGCGGAACACTCCTACAATGAGCAGTTCTTC. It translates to CAISFTAEHSYNEQFF.

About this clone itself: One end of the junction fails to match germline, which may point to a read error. The CDR3 region has the DNA TGTGCCGGCAGCCTCACAGCCGTGAACACTGAAGCTTTCTTT. Protein product: CAGSLTAVNTEAFF. The J gene is TRBJ1-1, the V gene TRBV7-8; no clear D. The CDR3 is made up of 14 amino acids. The germline V gene has CDR1 SGHVS and CDR2 FQNEAQ.

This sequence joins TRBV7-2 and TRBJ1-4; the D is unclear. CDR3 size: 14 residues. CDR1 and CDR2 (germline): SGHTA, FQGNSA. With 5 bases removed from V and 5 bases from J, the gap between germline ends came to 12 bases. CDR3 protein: CASSKPPLNEKLFF. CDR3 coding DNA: TGTGCCAGCAGCAAGCCCCCACTCAATGAAAAACTGTTTTTT.

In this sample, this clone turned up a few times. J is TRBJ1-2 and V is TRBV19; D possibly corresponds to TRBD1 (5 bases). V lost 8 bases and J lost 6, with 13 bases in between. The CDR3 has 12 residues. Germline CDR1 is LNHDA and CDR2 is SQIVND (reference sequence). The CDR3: CASGDQGHGYTF. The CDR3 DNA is TGTGCCAGTGGAGATCAGGGCCATGGCTACACCTTC.

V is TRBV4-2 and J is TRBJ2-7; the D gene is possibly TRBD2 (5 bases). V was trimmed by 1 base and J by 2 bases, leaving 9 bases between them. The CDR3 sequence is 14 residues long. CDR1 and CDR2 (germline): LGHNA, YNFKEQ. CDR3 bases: TGTGCCAGCAGCCAAGGGTACGGGGCCTACGAGCAGTACTTC. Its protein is CASSQGYGAYEQYF.

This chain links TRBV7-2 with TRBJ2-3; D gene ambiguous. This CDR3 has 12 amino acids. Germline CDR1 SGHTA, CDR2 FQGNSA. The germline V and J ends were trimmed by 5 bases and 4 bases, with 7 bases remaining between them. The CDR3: CASSPSSDTQYF. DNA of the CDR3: TGTGCCAGCAGCCCGTCTTCAGATACGCAGTATTTT.

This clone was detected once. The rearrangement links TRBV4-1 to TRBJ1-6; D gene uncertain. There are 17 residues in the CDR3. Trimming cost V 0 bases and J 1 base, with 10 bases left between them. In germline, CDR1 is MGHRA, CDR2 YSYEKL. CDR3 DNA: TGCGCCAGCAGCCAAGAGTCGGAGGTATCCTATAATTCACCCCTCCACTTT. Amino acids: CASSQESEVSYNSPLHF.